This T cell receptor beta chain was found in a study of Ad26.COV2.S vaccination and SARS-CoV-2 variants. Study outcomes and limitations: Non-spike TCR breadth was similar in vaccine and placebo recipients.

V was clipped by 0 bases and J by 10 bases, with 7 bases between them. The CDR3 runs to 12 residues. Germline V lookup: CDR1 SEHNR, CDR2 FQNEAQ (reference sequence). Treatment described: around 19 received Ad26.COV2.S at low or high dose, single or two shots; 5 received placebo; per-sample allocation not given. It was on day 63 after the first vaccine or placebo injection that samples were taken. A remark on this clone: Its antigen is currently unknown.

Generated by immunoSEQ multiplex PCR, the TCRdb table keeps only in-frame clones and is missing some. The table has about 350,000 clones, roughly 90% seen once. J is TRBJ2-1 and V is TRBV7-9; a weak D match, TRBD2 (5 bases). Specimen: peripheral blood, collected in a trial of Ad26.COV2.S vaccine versus placebo. The clonotype comes from a person aged 18-60 years who received the Ad26.COV2.S COVID-19 vaccine or a placebo. CDR3 DNA: TGTGCCAGCAGCTTAGCCGGCGGGGAGCAGTTCTTC. This encodes CASSLAGGEQFF.